This T cell receptor beta chain was documented in a study of cytomegalovirus exposure and HLA in healthy donors. Study-level results: HLA alleles showed associations with around 15,000 TCR beta sequences in a later analysis, at a 0.05 false discovery rate. Earlier findings revealed that most TCR beta V segments proved productive either about 90% or about 30% of the time.

PCR involved 60 Vbeta and 13 Jbeta primers. Profiling relied on immunoSEQ multiplex PCR, and the TCRdb table lists in-frame clones only, not all of them. The data show fewer than 90,000 clones, about three quarters seen once. CDR1 LGHNA and CDR2 YSLEER come from the germline V gene. CDR3 length: 13 amino acids. V lost 0 bases, J lost 10 bases, and 10 bases lay in between. As concerns this clone: Its antigen is not identified.

The source of this sequence is a male donor in good health and CMV-seropositive. The source material was PBMCs. The rearrangement uses TRBV4-3 and TRBJ2-1; D not resolved. The CDR3 nucleotides are TGCGCCAGCAGCCAAGATAACTTGAGAGAGCAGTTCTTC. It yields the protein CASSQDNLREQFF.